The following is a T cell receptor (beta chain) sequence with its context. The data are from a study of blood T cell repertoires in COVID-19. Here immunoSEQ multiplex PCR was the method, and the copy in TCRdb shows in-frame clones only, minus some. The sample records just under 60,000 clones, 70% to 85% being singletons. This TCR was recovered from a man at least 80 years old with acute or convalescent COVID-19. Material: peripheral blood.

CDR3 sequence: CASKGDGVGTEAFF. CDR3 DNA: TGTGCCAGTAAGGGCGACGGGGTAGGAACTGAAGCTTTCTTT. The rearrangement uses TRBV19 and TRBJ1-1; D uncertain. This CDR3 region has 14 residues. Germline V gene data show CDR1 as LNHDA and CDR2 as SQIVND (reference sequence). Trimming took off 7 bases at V and 5 bases at J, with 17 bases between the two ends.